A selection of T cell receptor beta chains follows, all from one sample in a study of immune characteristics of hereditary and idiopathic chronic pancreatitis. Sequencing used immunoSEQ multiplex PCR; TCRdb keeps in-frame clones, though not all of them. Among about 14,000 clones, more than 60% were seen once, and the ten largest hold 12% to 15%. The material sequenced was pancreas tissue with hereditary chronic pancreatitis. The receptors stem from a human donor with chronic pancreatitis. Both conserved end residues are part of each CDR3. Fields, in order: D gene, clone size, J gene, V gene, CDR3 DNA, CDR3 protein. A D gene is named only where the DNA matches it firmly. Size is omitted from some rows. Given values are once, few, many or a class for expanded clones.

TRBD2 | . | TRBJ2-1 | TRBV5-1 | TGCGCCAGCAGCTTGCAACTAGCGAACCACAATGAGCAGTTCTTC | CASSLQLANHNEQFF
. | . | TRBJ2-1 | TRBV18 | TGTGCCAGCTCACCACTGGGCGATAGCGAGCAGTTCTTC | CASSPLGDSEQFF
. | . | TRBJ1-1 | TRBV5-6 | TGTGCCAGCAGCTTGGCCCGGGTTTACACTGAAGCTTTCTTT | CASSLARVYTEAFF
. | . | TRBJ1-1 | TRBV19 | TGTGCCAGTAGTACGACGACCCTGAACACTGAAGCTTTCTTT | CASSTTTLNTEAFF
. | . | TRBJ2-2 | TRBV6-5 | TGTGCCAGCAGGGCACTGGGACAGAACACCGGGGAGCTGTTTTTT | CASRALGQNTGELFF
. | . | TRBJ2-1 | TRBV7-2 | TGTGCCAGCAGCCCCCCGGGACTTCACAATGAGCAGTTCTTC | CASSPPGLHNEQFF
TRBD1 | . | TRBJ2-5 | TRBV24-1 | TGTGCCACCAGTGGCCGGGACAGGGGGGACCAAGAGACCCAGTACTTC | CATSGRDRGDQETQYF
TRBD2 | . | TRBJ2-3 | TRBV6-5 | TGTGCCAGCAGAACTAGCGGGGGTACGCAGTATTTT | CASRTSGGTQYF
. | . | TRBJ1-5 | TRBV7-9 | TGTGCCAGCAGCCCAGACGGTGACAATCAGCCCCAGCATTTT | CASSPDGDNQPQHF
TRBD2 | few | TRBJ2-1 | TRBV28 | TGTGCCAGCGGGACCCGGGAGGTTTCCTACAATGAGCAGTTCTTC | CASGTREVSYNEQFF
TRBD1 | . | TRBJ1-2 | TRBV20-1 | TGCAGTGCTAGTGGGGGACAGGGGGCCTATGGCTACACCTTC | CSASGGQGAYGYTF
. | . | TRBJ1-2 | TRBV3-1/TRBV3-2 | TGTGCCAGCAGCCAAGCCCGACAGGCGGAATCTAACTATGGCTACACCTTC | CASSQARQAESNYGYTF
TRBD1 | large | TRBJ2-2 | TRBV27 | TGTGCCAGTAGAACAGGGGGGAGCGCCGGGGAGCTGTTTTTT | CASRTGGSAGELFF
TRBD1 | . | TRBJ2-1 | TRBV5-1 | TGCGCCAGCAGCTCCGAGGACAGGGGATACGGTGAGCAGTTCTTC | CASSSEDRGYGEQFF
. | few | TRBJ1-5 | TRBV28 | TGTGCCAGCAGTAGGCCGGCTTATGAGGGGCCCCAGCATTTT | CASSRPAYEGPQHF
TRBD2 | . | TRBJ2-7 | TRBV6-1 | TGTGCCAGCAGTGAAACGGCTAGCGGGGATCCTTTGTGGCAGTACTTC | CASSETASGDPLWQYF
TRBD1 | . | TRBJ1-4 | TRBV28 | TGTGCCAGCAGGCGGGCAGGGGGGTTGGAAAAACTGTTTTTT | CASRRAGGLEKLFF
TRBD2 | medium-sized | TRBJ2-1 | TRBV10-3 | TGTGCCATCAGTGAGCTAGCGGGATGGGGGGACAATGAGCAGTTCTTC | CAISELAGWGDNEQFF
. | few | TRBJ1-5 | TRBV5-8 | TGTGCCAGCAGCTTAGACAGAAATCAGCCCCAGCATTTT | CASSLDRNQPQHF
TRBD1 | . | TRBJ2-3 | TRBV2 | TGTGCCAGCAGTGATAGGGACAGCCTGGGGCCAGATACGCAGTATTTT | CASSDRDSLGPDTQYF
. | . | TRBJ2-1 | TRBV18 | TGTGCCAGCTCAAAGTCCGGGGGAGACAATGAGCAGTTCTTC | CASSKSGGDNEQFF
TRBD2 | . | TRBJ2-1 | TRBV27 | TGTGCCAGCAGTGCGGGTCGGCTAGCGGGAGACAATGAGCAGTTCTTC | CASSAGRLAGDNEQFF
TRBD1 | . | TRBJ1-2 | TRBV19 | TGTGCCAGTAGTGTGGACAGGCGCTATGGCTACACCTTC | CASSVDRRYGYTF
TRBD2 | medium-sized | TRBJ2-5 | TRBV5-1 | TGCGCCAGCAGTTGGGGGGGGCAAGAGACCCAGTACTTC | CASSWGGQETQYF
. | few | TRBJ1-1 | TRBV30 | TGTGCCTGGAGCCCACGGGGGTATAGAGCTTTCTTT | CAWSPRGYRAFF
. | . | TRBJ2-7 | TRBV2 | TGTGCCAGCAGTGAAGCCCTAGGGGGGGGCGAGCAGTACTTC | CASSEALGGGEQYF
TRBD1 | . | TRBJ2-7 | TRBV4-2 | TGTGCCAGCAGCCGGGGGACAGGGGGCAACGAGCAGTACTTC | CASSRGTGGNEQYF
. | . | TRBJ2-7 | TRBV5-1 | TGCGCCAGCAGCCCCCCTAGCTCCGAGCAGTACTTC | CASSPPSSEQYF
TRBD1 | . | TRBJ2-4 | TRBV10-3 | TGTGCCATCAGTGAGTCGGGACAGGGGGACATTCAGTACTTC | CAISESGQGDIQYF
. | few | TRBJ1-5 | TRBV20-1 | TGCAGTGCTAGTAACAACGGCAATCAGCCCCAGCATTTT | CSASNNGNQPQHF
TRBD1 | . | TRBJ2-5 | TRBV29-1 | TGCAGCGGACGCTACCAGGGGGCGACCCAGTACTTC | CSGRYQGATQYF
TRBD1 | . | TRBJ2-7 | TRBV19 | TGTGCCAGTAGTACGAAAACAGGGGCCTACGAGCAGTACTTC | CASSTKTGAYEQYF
. | . | TRBJ2-7 | TRBV3-1/TRBV3-2 | TGTGCCAGCAGCCTTATGGGAGCGGGCTACGAGCAGTACTTC | CASSLMGAGYEQYF
TRBD1 | . | TRBJ1-6 | TRBV3-1/TRBV3-2 | TGTGCCAGCAGCCAGGATTTGGGCGGGACAGGCCATTCACCCCTCCACTTT | CASSQDLGGTGHSPLHF
TRBD2 | . | TRBJ2-1 | TRBV2 | TGTGCCAGCAGCCCCCAAGGAGCGGGAAGCAATGAGCAGTTCTTC | CASSPQGAGSNEQFF
. | few | TRBJ2-1 | TRBV6-5 | TGTGCCAGCATCCGGGACGGACGATACAATGAGCAGTTCTTC | CASIRDGRYNEQFF
. | once | TRBJ1-1 | TRBV7-2 | TGTGCCGCGGGGCGGGACACGAACACTGAAGCTTTCTTT | CAAGRDTNTEAFF
. | . | TRBJ1-2 | TRBV25-1 | TGTGCCAGCAGTGAATCAGGCAGGCACTATGGCTACACCTTC | CASSESGRHYGYTF
. | . | TRBJ2-7 | TRBV7-3 | TGTGCCAGCAGCTTAACGGGCGGGACAACTGATATCTGGTACTTC | CASSLTGGTTDIWYF
. | . | TRBJ2-3 | TRBV6-1 | TGTGCCAGCAGTGAAGCGTTCGAAGGGGATACGCAGTATTTT | CASSEAFEGDTQYF
. | . | TRBJ1-5 | TRBV7-6 | TGTGCCAGCAGCCTCCGACAGGATCAGCCCCAGCATTTT | CASSLRQDQPQHF
TRBD2 | . | TRBJ2-3 | TRBV19 | TGTGCCAGTAGTATGGGCGGGGGTAGTAGAGACACAGATACGCAGTATTTT | CASSMGGGSRDTDTQYF
TRBD1 | . | TRBJ1-1 | TRBV6-1 | TGTGCCAGCAGTGAAAGAATCTCAGGGGGGACTGAAGCTTTCTTT | CASSERISGGTEAFF
. | . | TRBJ1-3 | TRBV7-2 | TGTGCCAGCAGCTTAGTTGGTAGGGGAAACACCATATATTTT | CASSLVGRGNTIYF
. | . | TRBJ2-3 | TRBV4-2 | TGTGCCAGCAGCCAAGGTCTAGCGCACACAGATACGCAGTATTTT | CASSQGLAHTDTQYF
TRBD2 | once | TRBJ2-1 | TRBV5-5 | TGTGCCAGCAGCTTGGGTAGCGGGAGATACAATGAGCAGTTCTTC | CASSLGSGRYNEQFF
. | . | TRBJ1-4 | TRBV30 | TGTGCGCTGGAAATCGGGGCCGGAGAAAAACTGTTTTTT | CALEIGAGEKLFF
. | few | TRBJ2-1 | TRBV5-1 | TGCGCCAGCAGCTTGTCTGGCCAGACGGATGAGCAGTTCTTC | CASSLSGQTDEQFF
. | . | TRBJ1-2 | TRBV24-1 | TGTGCCACCAGCCTCGGGGATTACTCTGGCTACACCTTC | CATSLGDYSGYTF
. | . | TRBJ2-5 | TRBV5-1 | TGCGCCAGCAGCAAGGGCCGCTTGGGGGAGACCCAGTACTTC | CASSKGRLGETQYF
. | . | TRBJ2-2 | TRBV28 | TGTGCCAGCAAGGAGAGTACCGGGGAGCTGTTTTTT | CASKESTGELFF
TRBD2 | . | TRBJ2-2 | TRBV7-2 | TGTGCCAGCAGTCCGCCGGGACTAGCGGGAGGAACGGGGGAGCTGTTTTTT | CASSPPGLAGGTGELFF
. | . | TRBJ1-5 | TRBV2 | TGTGCCAGCAGTGAAGCGCTTAGGGGAACGAATAGCAATCAGCCCCAGCATTTT | CASSEALRGTNSNQPQHF
TRBD2 | . | TRBJ2-3 | TRBV13 | TGTGCCAGCAGCTTAAGACTAGCGGGAGATGGGGCAGATACGCAGTATTTT | CASSLRLAGDGADTQYF
TRBD2 | . | TRBJ2-1 | TRBV15 | TGTGCCACCAGCGCGGGAGCGCCCAATGAGCAGTTCTTC | CATSAGAPNEQFF
. | few | TRBJ2-7 | TRBV6-5 | TGTGCCAGCAGTCACCGGGACACCCTAGCTGAGCAGTACTTC | CASSHRDTLAEQYF
TRBD1 | . | TRBJ2-7 | TRBV15 | TGTGCCACCAGCGGTGGAAGGGACAGCCGGAGGGAGCAGTACTTC | CATSGGRDSRREQYF
TRBD2 | . | TRBJ2-5 | TRBV5-1 | TGCGCCAGCAGTCAGGGAGGGCCCCACCAAGAGACCCAGTACTTC | CASSQGGPHQETQYF
. | . | TRBJ2-3 | TRBV9 | TGTGCCAGCAGCGTAGCTAGCGCCCAGAGTTGGGATACGCAGTATTTT | CASSVASAQSWDTQYF